The T cell receptor (beta chain) described here comes from a study of cytomegalovirus exposure and HLA in healthy donors. This PCR relied on a set of 60 Vbeta primers and 13 Jbeta primers. In the source study's methods: Approximately 11 million shared chains were among around 78 million unique TCR beta chains counted in a later analysis. Repertoires were generated with immunoSEQ multiplex PCR, while TCRdb's copy carries only in-frame clones and drops some. V and J calls and clone size come straight from that table; D and trimming were deduced from the DNA. This table holds 150,000 to 200,000 clones, 80% found once. CDR1 and CDR2 (germline): MGHDK, SYGVNS. Trimming took 2 bases from V and 7 from J, leaving 12 bases between them. This CDR3 contains 15 residues.

Sequences were obtained from PBMCs. The origin of this receptor is a boy younger than 18 in good health and CMV-seronegative. The chain combines TRBV25-1 with TRBJ1-6; D is possibly TRBD1 (5 bases). CDR3 residues: CASSEGGGRNSPLHF. The DNA of the CDR3 is TGTGCCAGCAGTGAAGGGGGGGGACGGAATTCACCCCTCCACTTT.